This is a list of T cell receptor beta chains from one sample in a study of response to subunit inactivated influenza vaccine. TCRdb called the RT-PCR reads again in MiXCR, with one record for every CDR3 protein. In the table there are more than 600,000 distinct CDR3 sequences, about 18% of which are singletons. This material consisted of PBMCs from blood, taken more than 4 days after vaccination. These receptors were obtained from a man aged 45 to 65 who received an inactivated influenza vaccine. CDR3s include the opening cysteine and the closing phenylalanine or tryptophan. D genes are given only for firm matches. Size is stated for part of the rows, as once, few or many counts, or as a class when the clone is expanded.

cdr3_nt cdr3_aa d_call v_call clone_size j_call
TGCAGCGTTGAAGACCCCAGGGAGACCCAGTACTTC CSVEDPRETQYF - TRBV29-1 - TRBJ2-5
TGTGCCAGCAGCTTGGATCGGACCAAAACCACCTTC CASSLDRTKTTF - TRBV5-6 few TRBJ1-2
TGTGCCAGCAGCACCCCAGGGGACCAAGAGACCCAGTACTTC CASSTPGDQETQYF - TRBV11-1 - TRBJ2-5
TGCAGTGCTACTCCTCTTGGGTTGGAGACCCAGTACTTC CSATPLGLETQYF - TRBV20-1 - TRBJ2-5
TGTGCCAGCAGCTTAAGTCGGGTCCCTGGCTACACCTTC CASSLSRVPGYTF - TRBV7-2 few TRBJ1-2
TGCGCCAGCAGCTTCGGACTGGGACAGTCGGCCTACGAGCAGTACTTC CASSFGLGQSAYEQYF TRBD1 TRBV5-1 - TRBJ2-7
TGTGCCACCAGTGATTCCCGGGGCGGGGCGAGCATCGCCTACAATGAGCAGTTCTTC CATSDSRGGASIAYNEQFF - TRBV24-1 few TRBJ2-1
TGCGCCAGCAGCCAAGATGCGCAAGGGAGAAAACTGTTTTTT CASSQDAQGRKLFF - TRBV4-3 once TRBJ1-4
TGTGCCAGCAGTTTCGGGACTAGCGGGGGGGGATGGGAGCAGTACTTC CASSFGTSGGGWEQYF TRBD2 TRBV6-5 few TRBJ2-7
TGTGCCAGCAGTGACTCCGGGACAGGGGGCCGTTACAATGAGCAGTTCTTC CASSDSGTGGRYNEQFF TRBD1 TRBV12-3/TRBV12-4 - TRBJ2-1
TGCAGCGCAACTACAGGGGGCTCGTCTGCCGAGCAGTACTTC CSATTGGSSAEQYF TRBD1 TRBV29-1 many TRBJ2-7
TGTGCCAGCAGTTACTCGACAGGGCAGGTTTCTCAGCCCCAGCATTTT CASSYSTGQVSQPQHF TRBD1 TRBV6-2/TRBV6-3 few TRBJ1-5
TGTGCCAGCAGTACCCCCTTTAGGGGGGAAGAGCAGTTCTTC CASSTPFRGEEQFF - TRBV6-2/TRBV6-3 - TRBJ2-1
TGTGCCAGCAGCTTTCTCGGGGGAGGTAAACAAGAGACCCAGTACTTC CASSFLGGGKQETQYF - TRBV7-6 - TRBJ2-5
TGCGGGTACAGCGGGTTATTCTACGAGCAGTACTTC CGYSGLFYEQYF - TRBV4-3 - TRBJ2-7
TGTGCCCCCACCTCCAACAGGGGCTGGGTGAACACTGAAGCTTTCTTT CAPTSNRGWVNTEAFF TRBD1 TRBV4-2 few TRBJ1-1
TGTGCCACCAAAACGACCCCGGGCGGGAGGGCCTCAACCCTCACAGATACGCAGTATTTT CATKTTPGGRASTLTDTQYF TRBD2 TRBV12-3/TRBV12-4 - TRBJ2-3